This note documents a single T cell receptor beta chain sequence. Its matching antigen is unknown. Antigen-specific CD4+ T cells were expanded (with viral peptide pools) by the ViraFEST assay ahead of sequencing. Having been cultured for under twelve days, the cells underwent CD4+ T cell isolation. As their vaccination, participants received two doses of either BNT162b2 or mRNA-1273. Supplemented with roughly 9 IU/ml IL-2 and roughly 10 ug/ml peptides, two million PBMC per well were kept in culture. The data are from a study of vaccination effects on CD4 cells after COVID-19. The data were produced by immunoSEQ multiplex PCR, yet TCRdb's version contains in-frame clones alone and is incomplete. The repertoire includes more than 60,000 clones, around 69% of them detected once, and 1.5% to 1.9% sits in the top ten. Sequencing used CD4+ T cells from PBMCs cultured with HCoV-229E spike peptides, obtained after COVID-19 vaccination. The receptor was derived from a human donor who received a COVID-19 vaccine.

The DNA for the CDR3 is TGTGCCAGCAGTGAAAGTGCCAATGAGCAGTTCTTC. This encodes CASSESANEQFF. The V gene is TRBV2, the J gene TRBJ2-1; D call uncertain. V was pared by 2 bases and J by 6 bases, with 5 bases between. Germline-derived CDR1 and CDR2 are SNHLY and FYNNEI. The length of the CDR3 is 12 residues.